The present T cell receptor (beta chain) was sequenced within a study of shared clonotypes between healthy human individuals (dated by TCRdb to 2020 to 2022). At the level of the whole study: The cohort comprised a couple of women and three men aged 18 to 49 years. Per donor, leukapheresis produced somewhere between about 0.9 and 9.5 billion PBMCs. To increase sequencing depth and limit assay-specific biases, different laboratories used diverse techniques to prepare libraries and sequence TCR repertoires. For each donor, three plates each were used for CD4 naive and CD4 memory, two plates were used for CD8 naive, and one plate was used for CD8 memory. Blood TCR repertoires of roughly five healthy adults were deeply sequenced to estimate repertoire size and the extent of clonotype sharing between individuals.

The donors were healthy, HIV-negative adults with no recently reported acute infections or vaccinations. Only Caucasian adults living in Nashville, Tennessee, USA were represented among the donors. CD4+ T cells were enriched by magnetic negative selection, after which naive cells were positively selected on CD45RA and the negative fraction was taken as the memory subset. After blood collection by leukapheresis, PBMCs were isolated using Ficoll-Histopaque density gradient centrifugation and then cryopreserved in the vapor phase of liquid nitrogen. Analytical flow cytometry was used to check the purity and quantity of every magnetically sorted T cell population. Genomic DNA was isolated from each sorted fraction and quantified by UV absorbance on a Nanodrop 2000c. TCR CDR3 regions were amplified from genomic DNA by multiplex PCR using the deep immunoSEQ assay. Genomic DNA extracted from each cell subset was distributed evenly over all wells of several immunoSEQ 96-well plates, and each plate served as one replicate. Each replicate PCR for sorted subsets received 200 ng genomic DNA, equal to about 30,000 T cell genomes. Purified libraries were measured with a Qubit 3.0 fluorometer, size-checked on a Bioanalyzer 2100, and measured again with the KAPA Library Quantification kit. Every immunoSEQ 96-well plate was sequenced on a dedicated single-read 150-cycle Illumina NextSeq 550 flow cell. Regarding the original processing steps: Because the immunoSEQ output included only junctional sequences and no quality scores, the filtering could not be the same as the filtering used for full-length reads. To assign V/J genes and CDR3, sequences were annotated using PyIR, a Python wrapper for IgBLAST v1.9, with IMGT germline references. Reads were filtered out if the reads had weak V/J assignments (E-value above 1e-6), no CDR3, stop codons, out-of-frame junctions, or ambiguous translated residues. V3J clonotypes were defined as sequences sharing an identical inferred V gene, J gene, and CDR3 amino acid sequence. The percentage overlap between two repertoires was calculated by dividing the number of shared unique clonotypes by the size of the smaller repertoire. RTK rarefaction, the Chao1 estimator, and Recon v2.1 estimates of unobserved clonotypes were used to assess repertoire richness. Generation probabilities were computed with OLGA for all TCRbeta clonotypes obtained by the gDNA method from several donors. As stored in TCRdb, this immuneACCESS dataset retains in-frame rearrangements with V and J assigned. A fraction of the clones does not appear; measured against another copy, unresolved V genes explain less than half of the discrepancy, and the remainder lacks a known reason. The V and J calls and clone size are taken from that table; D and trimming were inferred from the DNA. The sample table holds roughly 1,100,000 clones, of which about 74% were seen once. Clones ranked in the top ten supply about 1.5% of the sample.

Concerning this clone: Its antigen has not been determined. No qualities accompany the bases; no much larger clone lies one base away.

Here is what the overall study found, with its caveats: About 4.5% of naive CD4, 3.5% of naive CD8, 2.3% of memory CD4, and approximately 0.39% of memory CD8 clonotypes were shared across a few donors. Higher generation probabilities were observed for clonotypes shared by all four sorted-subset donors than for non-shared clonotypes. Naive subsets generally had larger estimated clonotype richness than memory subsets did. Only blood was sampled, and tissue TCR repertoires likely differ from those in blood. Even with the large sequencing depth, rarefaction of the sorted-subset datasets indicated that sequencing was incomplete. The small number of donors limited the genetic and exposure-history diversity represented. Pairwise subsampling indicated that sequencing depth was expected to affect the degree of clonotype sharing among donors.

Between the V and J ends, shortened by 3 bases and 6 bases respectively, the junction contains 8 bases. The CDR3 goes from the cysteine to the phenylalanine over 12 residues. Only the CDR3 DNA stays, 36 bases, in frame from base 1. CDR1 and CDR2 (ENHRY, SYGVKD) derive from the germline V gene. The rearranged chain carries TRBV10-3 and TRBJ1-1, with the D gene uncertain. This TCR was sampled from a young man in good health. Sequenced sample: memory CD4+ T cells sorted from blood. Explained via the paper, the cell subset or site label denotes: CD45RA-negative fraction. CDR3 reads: CAISDAKSEAFF. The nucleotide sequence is TGTGCCATCAGTGATGCTAAGTCTGAAGCTTTCTTT.